This entry lists 24 T cell receptor beta chains sequenced from one sample in a study of T cells in Graves' hyperthyroidism and ophthalmopathy. Amplification yielded TCR beta CDR3 regions, with RNA transcripts as the source. Initially, a first-round RT-PCR of the TCR CDR3 employed the HTBI primer set. A single record per CDR3 protein comes from TCRdb applying MiXCR to the multiplex PCR reads. The data hold about 300,000 distinct CDR3 sequences, with roughly 13% observed a single time. Sample: blood. These receptors all come from a woman in her thirties or forties with Graves' hyperthyroidism.

This clonotype was counted at least ten times. V is TRBV20-1 and J is TRBJ1-1; D call uncertain. The CDR3 is made up of 13 amino acids. The germline CDR1 and CDR2 sequences are DFQATT and SNEGSKA (reference sequence). Trimming cost V 3 bases and J 0 bases, with 8 bases left between them. The CDR3 protein is CSASSYMNTEAFF. The CDR3 region has the DNA TGCAGTGCTAGTTCCTACATGAACACTGAAGCTTTCTTT.

The genes are TRBV24-1 and TRBJ1-2; no reliable D call. CDR1 and CDR2 (germline): KGHDR, SFDVKD. Deletions cut 4 bases from V and 3 bases from J, with 8 bases between. The CDR3 runs 13 residues. CDR3 coding DNA: TGTGCCACCAGTGACCTCGGACACTATGGCTACACCTTC. Its protein is CATSDLGHYGYTF.

In its sample, this clonotype was seen many times. This chain connects TRBV7-8 to TRBJ2-5; 12 nucleotides agree with TRBD2. Per germline, CDR1 SGHVS and CDR2 FQNEAQ. This CDR3 spans 18 amino acids. V lost 8 bases to trimming and J lost 0 bases; unmatched junction nucleotides: 13. In DNA, the CDR3 is TGTGCCAGCGATTTTGGACTAGCGGGAATCGGGTACCAAGAGACCCAGTACTTC. The encoded protein is CASDFGLAGIGYQETQYF.

This clonotype was counted at least ten times. The CDR3 nucleotides read TGTGCCAGCAGCCCAGGAGCCAGGACTAACTATGGCTACACCTTC. Amino acids: CASSPGARTNYGYTF. This chain links TRBV11-1 with TRBJ1-2, with no clear D. The germline V and J ends were trimmed by 5 bases and 0 bases, with 13 bases remaining between them. The CDR3 has 15 residues. In germline, CDR1 is SGHAT, CDR2 FQDESV (reference sequence).

The gene calls are TRBV30 and TRBJ2-7; perhaps D is TRBD1 or TRBD2 (5 bases each). The CDR3 spans 13 residues. Trimming pared 3 bases from V and 4 bases from J, leaving 13 bases between. Germline V lookup: CDR1 GTSNPN, CDR2 SVGIG (reference sequence). The CDR3 DNA reads TGTGCCTGGAGCGAAGGGACCCAATACGAGCAGTACTTC. Residues: CAWSEGTQYEQYF.

This clonotype was counted between two and nine times. The rearrangement links TRBV30 to TRBJ1-1; D may be TRBD1 (5 bases). Germline values: CDR1 GTSNPN, CDR2 SVGIG (reference sequence). Trimming removed 2 bases at V and 6 bases at J, with 10 bases between. CDR3 size: 12 residues. As DNA, the CDR3 is TGTGCCTGGAGTTTCGGGGGGTCTGAAGCTTTCTTT. This codes for CAWSFGGSEAFF.

This clonotype was seen only a few times. This chain uses TRBV12-3 or TRBV12-4 with TRBJ1-5, with TRBD1 identical over 9 bases. Unmatched junction bases numbered 5, after V lost 7 bases and J lost 7 bases. The CDR3 sequence is 13 residues long. CDR3 DNA: TGTGCCAGCACCCTACAGGGGGCGCAGCCCCAGCATTTT. Amino acid sequence: CASTLQGAQPQHF.

This clonotype came up many times. The chain uses TRBV2 and TRBJ2-3; 7 nucleotides match TRBD2. V was clipped by 3 bases and J by 5 bases; unmatched bases: 2. Looked up from germline, CDR1 is SNHLY and CDR2 is FYNNEI. The length of the CDR3 is 13 residues. The CDR3 loop is CASSEGEGDTQYF. As DNA, the CDR3 is TGTGCCAGCAGTGAGGGGGAGGGAGATACGCAGTATTTT.

This clonotype has only a few counts. This chain connects TRBV12-3 or TRBV12-4 to TRBJ2-2; unclear D gene. The CDR3 contains 15 residues. V was pared by 3 bases and J by 7 bases, with 15 bases between. The CDR3 protein is CASSLAAGYGGELFF. CDR3 nucleotides: TGTGCCAGCAGTTTGGCTGCAGGATATGGCGGGGAGCTGTTTTTT.

The chain recombines TRBV13 with TRBJ1-2; D might be TRBD1 (6 bases). The CDR3 spans 15 residues. The V end lost 5 bases, the J end lost 8 bases, and 21 bases lay between the germline ends. Germline V lookup: CDR1 PRHDT, CDR2 FYEKMQ (reference sequence). The CDR3 DNA reads as TGTGCCAGCAGCCCGACGCCCGGGACACGGCAGGGCTACACCTTC. This translates into CASSPTPGTRQGYTF.

This clonotype was recorded once. With a much larger clone just one base away, this may be a read error. J is TRBJ1-5 and V is TRBV2; weak D call: TRBD1 (6 bases). In germline, CDR1 is SNHLY, CDR2 FYNNEI. The ends were cut back, 8 bases at V and 2 bases at J, with 16 bases in the middle. The CDR3 totals 15 residues. The CDR3 sequence: CASGGRGWGNQPQHF. The CDR3 DNA reads TGTGCCAGCGGTGGAAGGGGGTGGGGCAATCAGCCCCAGCATTTT.

This clonotype was seen a few times. The chain couples TRBV9 to TRBJ1-2; TRBD1 is a possible D gene (5 bases). CDR3 length: 16 amino acids. Germline V lookup: CDR1 SGDLS, CDR2 YYNGEE. Trimming took off 3 bases at V and 8 bases at J, with 23 bases between the two ends. CDR3 DNA: TGTGCCAGCAGCGAGGGGCCGGGACTCCCCGGGGAGGGCTACACCTTC. As protein: CASSEGPGLPGEGYTF.

The chain recombines TRBV7-9 with TRBJ2-1, with TRBD2 matching 11 bases. V was pared by 5 bases and J by 10 bases, with 7 bases of the junction left unmatched. This CDR3 has 14 amino acids. Germline V CDR1 and CDR2: SEHNR, FQNEAQ (reference sequence). CDR3 protein: CASSQGTSGYEQFF. DNA of the CDR3: TGTGCCAGCAGCCAAGGGACTAGCGGATACGAGCAGTTCTTC.

The sample holds many counts of this clonotype. The chain has TRBV12-5 and TRBJ2-5, with a tentative D call TRBD2 (6 bases). The CDR3 has 14 residues. V dropped 7 bases and J dropped 4 bases, with 16 bases sitting between them. Germline loops: CDR1 LGHNT, CDR2 FRNRAP. CDR3 sequence (DNA): TGTGCTAGTGCCAACCGACTAGACCCAGAGACCCAGTACTTC. As protein: CASANRLDPETQYF. Full variable domain (missing parts from reference TRBV12-5 and TRBJ2-5): DARVTQTPRHKVTEMGQEVTMRCQPILGHNTVFWYRQTMMQGLELLAYFRNRAPLDDSGMPKDRFSAEMPDATLATLKIQPSEPRDSAVYFCASANRLDPETQYFGPGTRLLVL.

This clonotype showed up just a few times. The V gene is TRBV7-9, the J gene TRBJ2-3, with 7 bases identical to TRBD1. The V segment lost 8 bases and the J segment 0 bases; nucleotides outside the gene matches: 8. From germline, CDR1 is SEHNR and CDR2 FQNEAQ (reference sequence). This CDR3 is 15 amino acids long. CDR3 region: CASGEGAASTDTQYF. CDR3 DNA sequence: TGTGCCAGCGGAGAGGGGGCGGCGAGCACAGATACGCAGTATTTT.

This clonotype occurred many times. The chain is built from TRBV7-2 and TRBJ2-5, with D perhaps given as TRBD1 or TRBD2 (5 bases each). V lost 6 bases to trimming and J lost 6 bases, with 17 bases between them. The CDR3 has 14 residues. Germline V CDR1 and CDR2: SGHTA, FQGNSA. In DNA form, the CDR3 reads TGTGCCAGCAGGGGGCCGGGGTCATATCAGACCCAGTACTTC. It translates to CASRGPGSYQTQYF.

A word on this clonotype: This may arise from a read error, as a much more abundant clone is one base away. This rearrangement joins TRBV11-2 to TRBJ2-7; TRBD1 might be the D (6 bases). Looked up from germline, CDR1 is SGHAT and CDR2 is FQNNGV. The CDR3 is made up of 15 amino acids. Trimming left V 2 bases short and J 4 bases short, with 15 bases between. CDR3 amino acids: CASSLPGDRAYEQYF. In DNA form, the CDR3 reads TGTGCCAGCAGCTTACCAGGGGATCGGGCGTACGAGCAGTACTTC.

This clonotype was seen at least ten times. The V call is TRBV7-9, the J call TRBJ2-3; 13 bases fit TRBD2. V lost 5 bases and J lost 4; bases outside the gene matches: 6. CDR1 SEHNR and CDR2 FQNEAQ come from the germline V gene (reference sequence). The CDR3 is 16 residues long. The CDR3 bases are TGTGCCAGCAGCCGTGGACTAGCGGGAGTACCAGATACGCAGTATTTT. This gives the protein CASSRGLAGVPDTQYF. The whole variable domain, remainder taken from reference TRBV7-9 and TRBJ2-3, is DTGVSQNPRHKITKRGQNVTFRCDPISEHNRLYWYRQTLGQGPEFLTYFQNEAQLEKSRLLSDRFSAERPKGSFSTLEIQRTEQGDSAMYLCASSRGLAGVPDTQYFGPGTRLTVL.

The chain uses TRBV28 and TRBJ2-7; TRBD2 agrees at 7 bases. Per the germline V gene, CDR1 is MDHEN and CDR2 is SYDVKM. The V and J ends lost 4 bases and 3 bases, in that order; junction bases with no gene match: 12. The CDR3 runs 16 residues. CDR3: CASSYVRWSGDYEQYF. DNA of the CDR3: TGTGCCAGCAGTTACGTAAGGTGGAGCGGGGACTACGAGCAGTACTTC.

This clonotype was observed a handful of times. The V call is TRBV20-1, the J call TRBJ2-1, with 9 bases identical to TRBD2. In germline, CDR1 is DFQATT, CDR2 SNEGSKA (reference sequence). V was clipped by 4 bases and J by 13 bases; unmatched bases: 8. The CDR3 has 12 amino acids. The CDR3: CSATLGLAFQFF. The CDR3 nucleotides read TGCAGTGCTACCTTAGGACTAGCGTTTCAGTTCTTC.

This clonotype was detected many times. The rearrangement uses TRBV20-1 and TRBJ2-5; unclear D gene. This CDR3 comprises 14 residues. Germline V lookup: CDR1 DFQATT, CDR2 SNEGSKA (reference sequence). Trimming removed 0 bases from V and 2 bases from J, with 10 bases in between. The CDR3 DNA is TGCAGTGCTAGAGATACGAATTTACAAGAGACCCAGTACTTC. Translation gives CSARDTNLQETQYF.

This chain joins TRBV24-1 and TRBJ2-3; possible D gene TRBD1, 5 bases. Per the germline V gene, CDR1 is KGHDR and CDR2 is SFDVKD. This CDR3 is built from 13 residues. Trimming shortened V by 9 bases and J by 2 bases, and 11 bases separated the two germline ends. The DNA of the CDR3 is TGTGCCACCCAATCGGACAACACAGATACGCAGTATTTT. Its protein product is CATQSDNTDTQYF.

This clonotype occurred many times. J is TRBJ2-5 and V is TRBV7-2; the D gene is possibly TRBD1 (5 bases). Germline CDR1 and CDR2: SGHTA and FQGNSA. Trimming left V 3 bases short and J 5 bases short, with 19 bases between. CDR3 length equals 16 residues. CDR3 residues: CASSFVPTGVGETQYF. CDR3 nucleotide sequence: TGTGCCAGCAGCTTCGTCCCAACAGGTGTAGGGGAGACCCAGTACTTC.

At least ten counts were recorded for this clonotype. The chain has TRBV28 and TRBJ2-7; unclear D gene. CDR1 is MDHEN and CDR2 is SYDVKM in the germline V gene. The length of the CDR3 is 14 residues. With 6 bases removed from V and 0 bases from J, the gap between germline ends came to 12 bases. CDR3 coding DNA: TGTGCCAGCAGGGACCAGGACCCCTCCTACGAGCAGTACTTC. It codes for CASRDQDPSYEQYF.